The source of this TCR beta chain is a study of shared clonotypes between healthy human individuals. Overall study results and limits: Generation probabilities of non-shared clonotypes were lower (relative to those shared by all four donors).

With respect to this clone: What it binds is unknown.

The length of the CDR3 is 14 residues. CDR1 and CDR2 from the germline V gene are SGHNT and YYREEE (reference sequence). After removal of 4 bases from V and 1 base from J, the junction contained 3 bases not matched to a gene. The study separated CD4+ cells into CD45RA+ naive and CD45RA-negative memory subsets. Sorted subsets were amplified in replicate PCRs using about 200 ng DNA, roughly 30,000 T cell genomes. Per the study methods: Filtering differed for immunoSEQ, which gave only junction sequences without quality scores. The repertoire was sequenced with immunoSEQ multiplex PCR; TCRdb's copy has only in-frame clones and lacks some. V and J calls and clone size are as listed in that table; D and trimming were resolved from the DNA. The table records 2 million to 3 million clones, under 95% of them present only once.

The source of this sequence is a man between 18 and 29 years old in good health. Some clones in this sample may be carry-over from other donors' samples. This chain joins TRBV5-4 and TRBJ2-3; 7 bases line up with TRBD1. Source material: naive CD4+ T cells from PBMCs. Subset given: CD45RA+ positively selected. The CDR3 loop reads CASSTDRGTDTQYF. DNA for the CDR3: TGTGCCAGCAGCACCGACAGGGGCACAGATACGCAGTATTTT.